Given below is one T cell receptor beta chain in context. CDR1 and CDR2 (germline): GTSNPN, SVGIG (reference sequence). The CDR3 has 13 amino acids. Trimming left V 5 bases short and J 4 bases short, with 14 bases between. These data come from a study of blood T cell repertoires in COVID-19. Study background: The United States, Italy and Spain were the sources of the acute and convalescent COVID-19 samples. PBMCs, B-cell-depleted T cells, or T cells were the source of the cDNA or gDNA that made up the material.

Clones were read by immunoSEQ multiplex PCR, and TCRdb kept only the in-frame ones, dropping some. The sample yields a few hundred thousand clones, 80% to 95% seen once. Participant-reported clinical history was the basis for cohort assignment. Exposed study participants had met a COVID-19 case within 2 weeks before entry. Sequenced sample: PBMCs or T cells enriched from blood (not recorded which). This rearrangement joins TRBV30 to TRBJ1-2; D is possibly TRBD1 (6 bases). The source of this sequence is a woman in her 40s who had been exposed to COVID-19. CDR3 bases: TGTGCCTGGGGTCAGGGGAGTGCCTATGGCTACACCTTC. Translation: CAWGQGSAYGYTF.